This TCR beta chain was sequenced in a study of blood T cell repertoires in COVID-19. Study as a whole: Acute and convalescent COVID-19 specimens originated in the United States, Italy and Spain.

This CDR3 comprises 15 residues. The junction had 3 bases not matched to a gene; V was cut back by 5 bases and J by 3 bases. Germline V CDR1 and CDR2: SGDLS, YYNGEE. Original data processing: Estimates of nucleated cell counts were drawn from the amplification of reference gene primers. The repertoire was sequenced with immunoSEQ multiplex PCR; TCRdb's copy has only in-frame clones and lacks some. V, J and clone size reflect that table, while D and trimming were determined from the DNA. This table has roughly 90,000 clones, roughly 88% appearing once. The sample consisted of peripheral blood. The rearrangement links TRBV9 to TRBJ1-3; the match to TRBD1 covers 12 bases. The TCR was taken from a woman older than 75 with COVID-19, enrolled during active disease. The CDR3 nucleotides read TGTGCCAGCAGGGGACAGGGGGCGAGTGGAAACACCATATATTTT. Protein sequence: CASRGQGASGNTIYF.